The clone carrying this T cell receptor beta chain was picked up many times. Germline V gene lookup returns CDR1 MGHRA and CDR2 YSYEKL. V gave up 1 base and J gave up 3 bases; unmatched junction bases: 6. This CDR3 has 16 residues. The data stem from a study of blood T cells in healthy people across ages. With a J-beta primer mix and a sample-barcoded 5' primer, a second PCR ran roughly 6 to 11 cycles. Each cDNA was tagged by a template-switch adaptor containing 12 random nucleotides. TCRdb re-analysed the 5' RACE reads in MiXCR, keeping a single row per CDR3 protein. In the table there are 800,000 to 950,000 distinct CDR3 sequences, approximately 32% of which are singletons. These data also formed part of another study, on T cells of mothers and their children.

The clonotype was recovered from a woman aged 40 to 50 in good health. The sequenced sample was blood. The chain joins TRBV4-1 to TRBJ2-1, with 7 bases aligning to TRBD2. The CDR3 is CASSQVGRDYYNEQFF. In nucleotides, the CDR3 is TGCGCCAGCAGCCAAGTTGGCAGGGACTACTACAATGAGCAGTTCTTC.